This T cell receptor (beta chain) was sequenced during a study of long-term antiretroviral therapy in people with HIV. V lost 3 bases, J lost 2 bases, and 4 bases stayed unmatched. CDR1 is SGDLS, CDR2 YYNGEE, per germline. CDR3 size: 14 residues. Every participant with HIV received treatment in the United States. This was the immunoSEQ v3.0 assay at survey level. The table came from immunoSEQ multiplex PCR; TCRdb's copy has only in-frame clones and leaves some out. Seen here are about 17,000 clones, 91% observed once, and the top ten hold over 10%. The TCR originated in a woman aged 40 to 50 with HIV. The sample consisted of unsorted PBMCs, taken 0.6 years after starting antiretroviral therapy. V is TRBV9 and J is TRBJ2-5, with 7 bases that match TRBD2. The CDR3 DNA reads TGTGCCAGCAGCGACGGGGGGACTCAAGAGACCCAGTACTTC. Protein product: CASSDGGTQETQYF.